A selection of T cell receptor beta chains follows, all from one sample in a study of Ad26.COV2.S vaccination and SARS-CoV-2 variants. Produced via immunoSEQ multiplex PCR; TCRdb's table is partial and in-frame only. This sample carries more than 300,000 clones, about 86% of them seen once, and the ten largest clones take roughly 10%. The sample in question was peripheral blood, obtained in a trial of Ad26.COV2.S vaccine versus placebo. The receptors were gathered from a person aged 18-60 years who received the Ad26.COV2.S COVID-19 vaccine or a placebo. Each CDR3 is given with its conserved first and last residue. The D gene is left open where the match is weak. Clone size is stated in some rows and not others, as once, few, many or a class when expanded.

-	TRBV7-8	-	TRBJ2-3	TGTGCCACCTCTGAGTGGGGGCCGGTGAGCACAGATACGCAGTATTTT	CATSEWGPVSTDTQYF
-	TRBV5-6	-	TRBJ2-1	TGTGCCAGCGGGTTTATGGAGCAGTTCTTC	CASGFMEQFF
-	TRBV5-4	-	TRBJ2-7	TGTGCCAGCAGCTTGGCCGGAGGACTCAACGAGCAGTACTTC	CASSLAGGLNEQYF
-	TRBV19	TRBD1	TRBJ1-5	TGTGCCAGTAGTATAAGGCAGGGGGGTCATCAGCCCCAGCATTTT	CASSIRQGGHQPQHF
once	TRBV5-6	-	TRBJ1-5	TGTGCCAGCAGCTTGAGTCGGGGGGGCAATCAGCCCCAGCATTTT	CASSLSRGGNQPQHF
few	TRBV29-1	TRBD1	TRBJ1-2	TGCAGCGTTTCCGGGACAGCTGGGGGCTACACCTTC	CSVSGTAGGYTF
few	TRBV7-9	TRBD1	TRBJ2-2	TGTGCCAGCAGCATACAGGGGGCGAAGGCCGGGGAGCTGTTTTTT	CASSIQGAKAGELFF
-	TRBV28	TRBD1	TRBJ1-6	TGTGCCAGCAGGGAGTGGACAGGCCTAAGGTCACCCCTCCACTTT	CASREWTGLRSPLHF
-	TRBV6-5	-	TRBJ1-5	TGTGCCAGCAGTTTTGGGGGAAATCAGCCCCAGCATTTT	CASSFGGNQPQHF
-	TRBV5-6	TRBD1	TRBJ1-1	TGTGCCAGCAGCTTGCGGGACAGGGGCGCTGAAGCTTTCTTT	CASSLRDRGAEAFF
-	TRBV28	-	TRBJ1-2	TGTGCCAGCAGTATAGACTTAGGGGGGCAAGGCTACACCTTC	CASSIDLGGQGYTF
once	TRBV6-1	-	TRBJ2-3	TGTGCCAGCAGTGATAACCTAGCATACACAGATACGCAGTATTTT	CASSDNLAYTDTQYF
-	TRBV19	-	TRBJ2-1	TGTGCCAGTAGTGTCGGTAGTGAGCAGTTCTTC	CASSVGSEQFF
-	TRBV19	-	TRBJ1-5	TGTGCCAGTAGTATAAGAATGGGGGCTTCGGTCCGTCAGCCCCAGCATTTT	CASSIRMGASVRQPQHF
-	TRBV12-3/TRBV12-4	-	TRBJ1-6	TGTGCCAGCAGTTTTGGAGGTAGCCCCCTCCACTTT	CASSFGGSPLHF
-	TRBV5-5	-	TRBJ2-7	TGTGCCAGCAGCAAACTCCGGGCCGCCGCGTCCTACGAGCAGTACTTC	CASSKLRAAASYEQYF
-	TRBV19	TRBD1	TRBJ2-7	TGTGCCAGTAGTATCCGTTTCGCCAGGGGGCTATACGAGCAGTACTTC	CASSIRFARGLYEQYF
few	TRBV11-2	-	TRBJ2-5	TGTGCCAGCAGCTTCAAACTGACAGCGTACCAAGAGACCCAGTACTTC	CASSFKLTAYQETQYF
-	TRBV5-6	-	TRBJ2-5	TGTGCCAGCAGCTCCTATAGGGGGGAGACCCAGTACTTC	CASSSYRGETQYF
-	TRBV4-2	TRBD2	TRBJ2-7	TGTGCCAGCAGCCAAGATCGGGAGGGCCCCTACGAGCAGTACTTC	CASSQDREGPYEQYF
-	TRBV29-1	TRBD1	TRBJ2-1	TGCAGCGTCATCAGATTTACAGGGGGCCGACATGAGCAGTTCTTC	CSVIRFTGGRHEQFF
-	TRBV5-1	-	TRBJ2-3	TGCGCCAGCAGCTTGGCCGACTCCCCGAGCACAGATACGCAGTATTTT	CASSLADSPSTDTQYF
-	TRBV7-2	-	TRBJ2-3	TGTGCCAGCAGCTTATACAGGGGGGGCCAAGGAGATACGCAGTATTTT	CASSLYRGGQGDTQYF
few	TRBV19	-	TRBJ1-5	TGTGCCAGTAGTAACCGGCCCCAGCATTTT	CASSNRPQHF